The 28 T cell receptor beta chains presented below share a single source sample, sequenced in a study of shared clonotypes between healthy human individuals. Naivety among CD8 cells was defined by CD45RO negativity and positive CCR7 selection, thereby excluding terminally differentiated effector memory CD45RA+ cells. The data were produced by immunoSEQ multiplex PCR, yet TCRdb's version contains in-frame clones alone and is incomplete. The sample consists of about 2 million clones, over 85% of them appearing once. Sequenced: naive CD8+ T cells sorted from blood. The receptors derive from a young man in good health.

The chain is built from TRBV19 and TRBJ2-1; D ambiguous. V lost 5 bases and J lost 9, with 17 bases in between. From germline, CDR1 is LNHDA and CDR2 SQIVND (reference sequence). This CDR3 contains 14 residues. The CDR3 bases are TGTGCCAGTAGTTTTAGAGTGTCATGGGTTGAGCAGTTCTTC. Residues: CASSFRVSWVEQFF. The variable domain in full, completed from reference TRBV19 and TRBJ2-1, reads DGGITQSPKYLFRKEGQNVTLSCEQNLNHDAMYWYRQDPGQGLRLIYYSQIVNDFQKGDIAEGYSVSREKKESFPLTVTSAQKNPTAFYLCASSFRVSWVEQFFGPGTRLTVL.

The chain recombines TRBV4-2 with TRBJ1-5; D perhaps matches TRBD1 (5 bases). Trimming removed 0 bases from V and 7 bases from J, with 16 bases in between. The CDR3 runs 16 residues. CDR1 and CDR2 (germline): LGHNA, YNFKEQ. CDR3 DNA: TGTGCCAGCAGCCAAGAATCCGGAGGGGAGGAACAGCCCCAGCATTTT. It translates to CASSQESGGEEQPQHF.

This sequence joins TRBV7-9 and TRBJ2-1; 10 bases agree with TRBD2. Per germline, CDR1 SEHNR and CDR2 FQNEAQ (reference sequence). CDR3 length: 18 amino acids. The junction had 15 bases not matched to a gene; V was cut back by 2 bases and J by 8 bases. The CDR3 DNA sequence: TGTGCCAGCAGCTTAACTCCCTTCGGGCTAGCGGGAGCCGATGAGCAGTTCTTC. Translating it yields CASSLTPFGLAGADEQFF.

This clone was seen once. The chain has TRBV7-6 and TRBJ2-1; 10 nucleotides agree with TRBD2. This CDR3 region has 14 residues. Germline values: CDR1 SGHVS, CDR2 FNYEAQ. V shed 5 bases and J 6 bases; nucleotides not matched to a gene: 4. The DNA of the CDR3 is TGTGCCAGCAGCCCCCGGACTAGCGGCAATGAGCAGTTCTTC. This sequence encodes CASSPRTSGNEQFF.

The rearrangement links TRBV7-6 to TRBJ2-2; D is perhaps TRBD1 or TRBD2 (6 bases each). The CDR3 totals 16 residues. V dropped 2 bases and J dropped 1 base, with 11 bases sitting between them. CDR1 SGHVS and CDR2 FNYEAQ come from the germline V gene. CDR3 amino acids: CASSLNGGVNTGELFF. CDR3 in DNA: TGTGCCAGCAGCTTAAACGGGGGCGTGAACACCGGGGAGCTGTTTTTT.

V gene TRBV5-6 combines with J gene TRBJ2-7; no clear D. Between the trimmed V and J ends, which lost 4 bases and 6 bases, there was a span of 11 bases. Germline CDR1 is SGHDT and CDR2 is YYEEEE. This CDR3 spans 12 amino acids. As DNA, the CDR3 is TGTGCCAGCAGCCCCCCTGGCAGCGAGCAGTACTTC. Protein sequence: CASSPPGSEQYF.

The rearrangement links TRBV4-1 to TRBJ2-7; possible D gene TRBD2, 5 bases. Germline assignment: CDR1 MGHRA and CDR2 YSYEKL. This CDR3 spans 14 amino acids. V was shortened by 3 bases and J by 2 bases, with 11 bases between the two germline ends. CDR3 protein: CASSHPAVAYEQYF. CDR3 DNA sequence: TGCGCCAGCAGCCATCCAGCGGTAGCCTACGAGCAGTACTTC.

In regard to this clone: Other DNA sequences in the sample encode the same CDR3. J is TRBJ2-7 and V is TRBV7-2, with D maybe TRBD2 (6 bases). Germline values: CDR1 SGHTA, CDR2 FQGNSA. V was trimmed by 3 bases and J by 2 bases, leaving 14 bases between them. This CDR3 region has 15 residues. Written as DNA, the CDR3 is TGTGCCAGCAGCTTGGACGCGTCGGGGGCCTACGAGCAGTACTTC. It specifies CASSLDASGAYEQYF.

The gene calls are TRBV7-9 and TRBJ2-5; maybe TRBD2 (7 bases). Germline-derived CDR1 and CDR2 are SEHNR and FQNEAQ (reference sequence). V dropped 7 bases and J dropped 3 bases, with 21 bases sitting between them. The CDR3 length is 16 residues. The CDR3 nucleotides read TGTGCCAGCACCCAATATCGACAGGCGGGGGAAGAGACCCAGTACTTC. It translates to CASTQYRQAGEETQYF.

CDR3 in amino acids: CASSTRDRGHEQYF. The CDR3 nucleotides are TGTGCCAGTAGTACCCGGGACAGGGGGCACGAGCAGTACTTC. The chain has TRBV19 and TRBJ2-7, with TRBD1 matching 12 bases. The CDR3 extends over 14 amino acids. Germline V gives CDR1 LNHDA, CDR2 SQIVND (reference sequence). V lost 4 bases and J lost 5; bases outside the gene matches: 3.

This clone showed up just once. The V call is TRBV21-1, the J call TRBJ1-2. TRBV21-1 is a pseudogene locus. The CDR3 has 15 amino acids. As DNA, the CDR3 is TGTGCCAGCAGCACCGCGGGAGGGGGGTACTATGGCTACACCTTC. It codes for CASSTAGGGYYGYTF.

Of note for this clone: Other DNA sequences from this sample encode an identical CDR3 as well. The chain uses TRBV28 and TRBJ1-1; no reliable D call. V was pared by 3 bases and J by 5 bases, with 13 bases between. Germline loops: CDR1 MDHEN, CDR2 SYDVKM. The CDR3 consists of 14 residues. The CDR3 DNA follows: TGTGCCAGCAGTTTCCGCCCCGGTGGGACTGAAGCTTTCTTT. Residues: CASSFRPGGTEAFF.

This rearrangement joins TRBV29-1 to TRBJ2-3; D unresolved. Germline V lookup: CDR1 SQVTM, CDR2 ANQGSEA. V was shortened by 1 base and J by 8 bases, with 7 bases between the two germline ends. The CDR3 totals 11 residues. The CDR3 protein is CSVEGPGTQYF. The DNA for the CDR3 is TGCAGCGTTGAAGGCCCGGGTACGCAGTATTTT.

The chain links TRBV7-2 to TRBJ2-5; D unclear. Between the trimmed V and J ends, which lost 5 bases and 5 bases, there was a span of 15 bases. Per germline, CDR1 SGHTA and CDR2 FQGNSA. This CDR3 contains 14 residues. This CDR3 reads CASSAYYGRETQYF. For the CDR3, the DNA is TGTGCCAGCAGCGCATACTATGGCCGGGAGACCCAGTACTTC.

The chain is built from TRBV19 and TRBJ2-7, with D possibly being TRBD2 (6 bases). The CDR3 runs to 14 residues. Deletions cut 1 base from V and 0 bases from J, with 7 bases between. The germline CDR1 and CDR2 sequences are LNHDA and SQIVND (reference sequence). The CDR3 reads CASSIGGDSYEQYF. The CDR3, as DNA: TGTGCCAGTAGTATAGGCGGGGACTCCTACGAGCAGTACTTC.

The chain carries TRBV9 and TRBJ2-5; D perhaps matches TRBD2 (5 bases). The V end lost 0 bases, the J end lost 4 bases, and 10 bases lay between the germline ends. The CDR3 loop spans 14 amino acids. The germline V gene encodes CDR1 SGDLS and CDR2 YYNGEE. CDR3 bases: TGTGCCAGCAGCGTAGCTACGGGGTTAGAGACCCAGTACTTC. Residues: CASSVATGLETQYF. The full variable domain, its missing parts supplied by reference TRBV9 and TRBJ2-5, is DSGVTQTPKHLITATGQRVTLRCSPRSGDLSVYWYQQSLDQGLQFLIQYYNGEERAKGNILERFSAQQFPDLHSELNLSSLELGDSALYFCASSVATGLETQYFGPGTRLLVL.

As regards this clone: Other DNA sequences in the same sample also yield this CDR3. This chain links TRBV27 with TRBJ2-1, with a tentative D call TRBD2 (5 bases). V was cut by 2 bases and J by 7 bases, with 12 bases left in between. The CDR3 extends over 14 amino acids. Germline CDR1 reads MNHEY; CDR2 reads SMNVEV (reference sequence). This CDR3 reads CASSLRGPGNEQFF. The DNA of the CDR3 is TGTGCCAGCAGTTTAAGAGGGCCGGGGAATGAGCAGTTCTTC.

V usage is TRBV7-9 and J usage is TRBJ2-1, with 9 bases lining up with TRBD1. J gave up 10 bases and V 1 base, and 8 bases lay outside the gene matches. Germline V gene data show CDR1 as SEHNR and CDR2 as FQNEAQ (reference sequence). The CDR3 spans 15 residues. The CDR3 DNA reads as TGTGCCAGCAGCTTAGTGGCGGGACAGGGAACCGAGCAGTTCTTC. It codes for CASSLVAGQGTEQFF.

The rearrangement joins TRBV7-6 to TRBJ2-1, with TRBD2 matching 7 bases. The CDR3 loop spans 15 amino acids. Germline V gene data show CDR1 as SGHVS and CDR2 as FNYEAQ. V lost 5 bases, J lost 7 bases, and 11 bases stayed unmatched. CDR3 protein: CASSPTSYGRNEQFF. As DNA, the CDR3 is TGTGCCAGCAGCCCAACGTCCTACGGGAGGAATGAGCAGTTCTTC. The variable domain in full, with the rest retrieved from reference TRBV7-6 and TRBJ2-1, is GAGVSQSPRYKVTKRGQDVALRCDPISGHVSLYWYRQALGQGPEFLTYFNYEAQQDKSGLPNDRFSAERPEGSISTLTIQRTEQRDSAMYRCASSPTSYGRNEQFFGPGTRLTVL.

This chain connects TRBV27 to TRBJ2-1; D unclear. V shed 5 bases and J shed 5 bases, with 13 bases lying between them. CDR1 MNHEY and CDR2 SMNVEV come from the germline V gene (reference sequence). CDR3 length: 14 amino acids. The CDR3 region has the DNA TGTGCCAGCAGTCAAGGACGGACCGACAATGAGCAGTTCTTC. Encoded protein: CASSQGRTDNEQFF.

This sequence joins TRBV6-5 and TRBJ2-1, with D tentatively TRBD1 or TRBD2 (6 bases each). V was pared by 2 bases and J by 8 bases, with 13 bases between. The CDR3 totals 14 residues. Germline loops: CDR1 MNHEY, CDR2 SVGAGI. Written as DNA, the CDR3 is TGTGCCAGCAGTTACGGAAGGGGGGACGATGAGCAGTTCTTC. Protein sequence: CASSYGRGDDEQFF.

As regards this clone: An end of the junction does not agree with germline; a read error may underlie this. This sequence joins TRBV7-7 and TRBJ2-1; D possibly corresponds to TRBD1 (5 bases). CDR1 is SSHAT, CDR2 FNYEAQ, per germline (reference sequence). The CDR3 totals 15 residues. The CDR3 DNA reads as TGTGCTAGCAGCTTAGGGCCGGGTGGGGCCGGTGAGCAGTTCTTC. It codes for CASSLGPGGAGEQFF.

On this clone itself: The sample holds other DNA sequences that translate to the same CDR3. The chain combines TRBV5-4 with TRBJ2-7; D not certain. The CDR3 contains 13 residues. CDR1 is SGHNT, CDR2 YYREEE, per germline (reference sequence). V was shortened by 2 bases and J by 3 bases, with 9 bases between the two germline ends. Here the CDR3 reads CASSLSSSYEQYF. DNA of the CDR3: TGTGCCAGCAGCTTATCCAGCAGCTACGAGCAGTACTTC.

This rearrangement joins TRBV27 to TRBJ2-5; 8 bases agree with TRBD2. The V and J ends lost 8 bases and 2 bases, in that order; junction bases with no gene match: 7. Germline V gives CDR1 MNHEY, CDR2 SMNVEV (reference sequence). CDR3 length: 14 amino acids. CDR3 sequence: CASRMSGGQETQYF. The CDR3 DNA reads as TGTGCCAGCCGCATGAGCGGGGGACAAGAGACCCAGTACTTC.

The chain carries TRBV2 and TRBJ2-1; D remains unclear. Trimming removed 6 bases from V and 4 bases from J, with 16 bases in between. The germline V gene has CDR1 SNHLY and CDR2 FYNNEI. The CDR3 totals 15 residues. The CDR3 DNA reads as TGTGCCAGCAGGAACCTTTTTTCCGGGTACAATGAGCAGTTCTTC. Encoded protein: CASRNLFSGYNEQFF.

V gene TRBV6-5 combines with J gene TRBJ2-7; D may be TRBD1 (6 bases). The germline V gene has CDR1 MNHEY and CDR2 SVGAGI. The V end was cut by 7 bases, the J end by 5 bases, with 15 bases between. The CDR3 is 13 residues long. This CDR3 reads CASTLNRAHEQYF. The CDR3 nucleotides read TGTGCCAGCACCCTAAACAGGGCCCACGAGCAGTACTTC.

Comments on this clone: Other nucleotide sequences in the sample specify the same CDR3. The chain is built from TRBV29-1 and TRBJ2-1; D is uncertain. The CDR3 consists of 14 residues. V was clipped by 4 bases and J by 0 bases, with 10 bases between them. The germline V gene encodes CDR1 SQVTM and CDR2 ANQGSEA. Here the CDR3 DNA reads TGCAGCGTTGTTGGTGGAAGCTCCTACAATGAGCAGTTCTTC. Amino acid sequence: CSVVGGSSYNEQFF.

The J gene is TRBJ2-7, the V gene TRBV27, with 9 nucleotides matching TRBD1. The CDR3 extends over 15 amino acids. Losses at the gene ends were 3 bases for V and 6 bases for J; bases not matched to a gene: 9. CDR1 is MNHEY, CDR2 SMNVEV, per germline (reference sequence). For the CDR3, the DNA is TGTGCCAGCAGTTTGGGTAGGGACAGGGCCGGCGAGCAGTACTTC. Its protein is CASSLGRDRAGEQYF.